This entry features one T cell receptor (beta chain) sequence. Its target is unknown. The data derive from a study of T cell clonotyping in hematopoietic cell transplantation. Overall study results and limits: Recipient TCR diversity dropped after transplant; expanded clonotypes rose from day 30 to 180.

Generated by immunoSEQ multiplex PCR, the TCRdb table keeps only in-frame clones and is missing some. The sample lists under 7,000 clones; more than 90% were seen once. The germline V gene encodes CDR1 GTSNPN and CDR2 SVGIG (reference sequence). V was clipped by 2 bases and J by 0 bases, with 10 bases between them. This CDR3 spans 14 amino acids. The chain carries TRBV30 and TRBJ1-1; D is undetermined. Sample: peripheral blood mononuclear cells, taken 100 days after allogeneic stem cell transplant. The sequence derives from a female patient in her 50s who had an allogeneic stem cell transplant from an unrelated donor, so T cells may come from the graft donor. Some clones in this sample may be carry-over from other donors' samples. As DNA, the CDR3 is TGTGCCTGGAGTAAATACACGGTGAACACTGAAGCTTTCTTT. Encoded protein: CAWSKYTVNTEAFF.